This T cell receptor (beta chain) was documented in a study of T cell responses to AZD1222 COVID-19 vaccine. Study-wide points: Vaccine-associated CD4 TCRs ranged over spike, dominating at 160-218 and 743-854. Reportedly, nearly half the spike-specific TCRs target unmutated variant regions. It was only a handful of AZD1222 recipients who were seropositive at baseline.

Sequencing used immunoSEQ multiplex PCR; TCRdb keeps in-frame clones, though not all of them. The data contain about 150,000 clones, approximately 91% of them singletons. For this clone: Its antigen is not identified.

Samples with a second dose at about 4 or about 12 weeks were pooled together. Germline V lookup: CDR1 GTSNPN, CDR2 SVGIG (reference sequence). This CDR3 contains 15 residues. The V and J ends lost 1 base and 1 base respectively, with 14 bases between them. The starting material was peripheral blood, obtained 28 days after the second AZD1222 dose. The chain is built from TRBV30 and TRBJ2-7; D call uncertain. This clonotype was sampled from an adult who received the AZD1222 COVID-19 vaccine. The DNA for the CDR3 is TGTGCCTGGAGTGACTACCCAGTATCATCCTACGAGCAGTACTTC. This sequence encodes CAWSDYPVSSYEQYF.